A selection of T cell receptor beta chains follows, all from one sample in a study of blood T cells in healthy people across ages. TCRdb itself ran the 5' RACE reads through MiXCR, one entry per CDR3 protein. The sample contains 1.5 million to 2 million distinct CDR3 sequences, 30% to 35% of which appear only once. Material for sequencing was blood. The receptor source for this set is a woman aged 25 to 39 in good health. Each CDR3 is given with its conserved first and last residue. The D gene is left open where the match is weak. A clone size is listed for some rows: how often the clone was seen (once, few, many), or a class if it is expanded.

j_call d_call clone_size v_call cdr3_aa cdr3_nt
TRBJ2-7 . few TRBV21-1 CASREGSRRTYEQYF TGTGCCAGCAGAGAGGGGTCAAGGAGAACCTACGAGCAGTACTTC
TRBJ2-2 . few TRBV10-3 CAFRRDKSSNTGELFF TGTGCCTTCCGACGGGACAAATCCTCGAACACCGGGGAGCTGTTTTTT
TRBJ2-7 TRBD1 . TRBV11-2 CASSLTGGGGRAQYF TGTGCCAGCAGCTTAACAGGGGGTGGGGGAAGGGCCCAGTACTTC
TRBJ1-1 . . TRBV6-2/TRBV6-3 CASSDGGLSAEAFF TGTGCCAGCAGCGACGGGGGATTGAGCGCTGAAGCTTTCTTT
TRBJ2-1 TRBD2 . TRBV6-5 CASSQGLAGLDEQFF TGTGCCAGCAGTCAGGGACTAGCGGGATTGGATGAGCAGTTCTTC
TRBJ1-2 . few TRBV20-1 CSASPPTYGYTF TGCAGTGCTAGTCCCCCGACATATGGCTACACCTTC
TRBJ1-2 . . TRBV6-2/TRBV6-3 CASSSQGSGDGYTF TGTGCCAGCAGTTCGCAGGGATCTGGAGATGGCTACACCTTC
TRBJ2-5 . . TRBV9 CASSVESGQETQYF TGTGCCAGCAGCGTAGAGAGCGGTCAAGAGACCCAGTACTTC
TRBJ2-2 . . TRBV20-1 CSARVSGPRIGELFF TGCAGTGCTAGAGTATCAGGGCCCCGGATCGGGGAGCTGTTTTTT
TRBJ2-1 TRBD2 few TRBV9 CASSVAGGQYEQFF TGTGCCAGCAGCGTAGCGGGGGGGCAGTATGAGCAGTTCTTC
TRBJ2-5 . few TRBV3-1 CASSQRTVSKTQYF TGTGCCAGCAGCCAAAGGACAGTTTCTAAGACCCAGTACTTC
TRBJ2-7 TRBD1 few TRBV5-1 CASRPDRGTSYEQYF TGCGCCAGCAGACCCGACAGGGGCACTTCCTACGAGCAGTACTTC
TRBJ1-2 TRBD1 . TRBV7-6 CASSPDRVGAYGYTF TGTGCCAGCAGCCCCGACAGGGTAGGAGCTTATGGCTACACCTTC
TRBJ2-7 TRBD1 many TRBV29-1 CSAEGGQGGFYEQYF TGCAGCGCCGAGGGGGGACAGGGCGGTTTTTACGAGCAGTACTTC
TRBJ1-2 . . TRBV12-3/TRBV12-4 CASSFLLGPTTYGYTF TGTGCCAGCAGTTTCTTATTAGGGCCGACTACTTATGGCTACACCTTC
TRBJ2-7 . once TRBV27 CASKSNQLSYEQYF TGTGCCAGCAAAAGCAATCAACTCTCCTACGAGCAGTACTTC
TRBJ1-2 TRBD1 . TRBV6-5 CASSYGRGRSYGYTF TGTGCCAGCAGTTACGGCAGGGGGCGTTCCTATGGCTACACCTTC
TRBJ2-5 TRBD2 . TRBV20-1 CSARVTGGGETQYF TGCAGTGCTAGAGTGACGGGAGGGGGAGAGACCCAGTACTTC
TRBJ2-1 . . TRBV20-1 CSAALVYNEQFF TGCAGTGCCGCCCTGGTGTACAATGAGCAGTTCTTC
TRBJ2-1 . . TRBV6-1 CASILPNVPSRHNEQFF TGTGCCAGCATACTTCCCAATGTCCCTAGTAGGCACAATGAGCAGTTCTTC
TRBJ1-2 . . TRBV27 CASSPRAASYGYTF TGTGCCAGCAGTCCCAGGGCGGCGAGCTATGGCTACACCTTC
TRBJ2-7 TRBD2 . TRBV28 CASTQGLAGGPSYEQYF TGTGCCAGCACCCAGGGACTAGCGGGAGGCCCCTCCTACGAGCAGTACTTC
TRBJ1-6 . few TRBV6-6 CASSPDILSYNSPLHF TGTGCCAGCAGTCCGGACATTCTCTCCTATAATTCACCCCTCCACTTT
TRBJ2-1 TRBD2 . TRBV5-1 CASSFDLAGGEQFF TGCGCCAGCAGCTTCGACCTAGCGGGAGGCGAGCAGTTCTTC
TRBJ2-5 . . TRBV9 CASSALEHQETQYF TGTGCCAGCAGCGCTCTCGAGCATCAAGAGACCCAGTACTTC
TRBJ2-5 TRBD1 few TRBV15 CATSRPGQREETQYF TGTGCCACCAGCAGACCGGGACAGCGTGAAGAGACCCAGTACTTC
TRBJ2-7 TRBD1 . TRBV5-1 CASSLDGTGFLEQYF TGCGCCAGCAGCTTGGACGGGACAGGGTTCCTCGAGCAGTACTTC
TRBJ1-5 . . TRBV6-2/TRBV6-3 CASSYATGPLDQPQHF TGTGCCAGCAGTTACGCGACAGGTCCCCTCGATCAGCCCCAGCATTTT
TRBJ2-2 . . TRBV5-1 CASSPTSSNTGELFF TGCGCCAGCAGCCCGACTAGTTCCAACACCGGGGAGCTGTTTTTT
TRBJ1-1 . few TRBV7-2 CASRHGQYTEAFF TGTGCCAGCAGACACGGACAGTACACTGAAGCTTTCTTT
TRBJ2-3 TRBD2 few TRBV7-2 CASSSRTSGMADTQYF TGTGCCAGCAGCTCAAGGACTAGCGGGATGGCAGATACGCAGTATTTT